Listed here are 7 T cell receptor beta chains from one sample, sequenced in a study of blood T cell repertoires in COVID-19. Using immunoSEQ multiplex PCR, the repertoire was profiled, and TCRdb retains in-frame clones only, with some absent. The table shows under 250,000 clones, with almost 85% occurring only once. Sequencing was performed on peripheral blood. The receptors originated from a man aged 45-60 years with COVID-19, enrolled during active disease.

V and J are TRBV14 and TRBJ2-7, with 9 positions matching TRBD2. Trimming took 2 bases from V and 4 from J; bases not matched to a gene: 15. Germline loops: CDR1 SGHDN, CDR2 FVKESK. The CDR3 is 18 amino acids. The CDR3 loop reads CASSQLLGGGLAGYEQYF. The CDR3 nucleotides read TGTGCCAGCAGCCAACTTCTGGGAGGGGGACTAGCCGGATACGAGCAGTACTTC.

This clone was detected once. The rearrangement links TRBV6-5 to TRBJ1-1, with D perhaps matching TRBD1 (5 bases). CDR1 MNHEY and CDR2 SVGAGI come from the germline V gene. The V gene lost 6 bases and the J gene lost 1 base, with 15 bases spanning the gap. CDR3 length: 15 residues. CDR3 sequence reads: CASSYPGLSNTEAFF. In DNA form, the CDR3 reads TGTGCCAGCAGCTATCCGGGACTCTCGAACACTGAAGCTTTCTTT.

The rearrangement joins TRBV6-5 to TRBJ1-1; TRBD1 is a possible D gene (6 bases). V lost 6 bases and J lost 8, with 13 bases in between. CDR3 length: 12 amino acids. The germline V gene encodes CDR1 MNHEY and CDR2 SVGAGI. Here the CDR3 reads CASRATGPEAFF. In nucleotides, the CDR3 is TGTGCCAGCAGAGCGACAGGCCCCGAAGCTTTCTTT.

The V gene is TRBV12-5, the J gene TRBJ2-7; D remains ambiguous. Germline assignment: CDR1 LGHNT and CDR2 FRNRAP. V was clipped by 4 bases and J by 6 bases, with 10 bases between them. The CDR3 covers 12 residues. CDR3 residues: CASGSPPSEQYF. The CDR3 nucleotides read TGTGCTAGTGGTTCCCCGCCGAGCGAGCAGTACTTC.

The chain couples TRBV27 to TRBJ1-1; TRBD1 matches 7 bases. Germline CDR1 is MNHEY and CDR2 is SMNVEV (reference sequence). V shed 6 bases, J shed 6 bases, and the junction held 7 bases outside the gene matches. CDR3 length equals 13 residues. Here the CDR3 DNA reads TGTGCCAGCAGATATGGGACAGCTCCTGAAGCTTTCTTT. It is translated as CASRYGTAPEAFF.

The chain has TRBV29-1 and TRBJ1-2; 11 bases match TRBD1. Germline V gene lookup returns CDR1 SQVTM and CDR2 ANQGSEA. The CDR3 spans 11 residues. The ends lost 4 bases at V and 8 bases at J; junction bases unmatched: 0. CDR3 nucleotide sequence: TGCAGCGTTGGGGACAGGGGGGGCTACACCTTC. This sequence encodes CSVGDRGGYTF.

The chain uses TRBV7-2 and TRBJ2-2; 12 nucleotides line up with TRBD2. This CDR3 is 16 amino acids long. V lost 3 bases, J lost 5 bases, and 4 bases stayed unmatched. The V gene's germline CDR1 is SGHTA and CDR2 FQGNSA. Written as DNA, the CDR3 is TGTGCCAGCAGCTTGGTTGGACTAGCGGGGACCGGGGAGCTGTTTTTT. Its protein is CASSLVGLAGTGELFF.